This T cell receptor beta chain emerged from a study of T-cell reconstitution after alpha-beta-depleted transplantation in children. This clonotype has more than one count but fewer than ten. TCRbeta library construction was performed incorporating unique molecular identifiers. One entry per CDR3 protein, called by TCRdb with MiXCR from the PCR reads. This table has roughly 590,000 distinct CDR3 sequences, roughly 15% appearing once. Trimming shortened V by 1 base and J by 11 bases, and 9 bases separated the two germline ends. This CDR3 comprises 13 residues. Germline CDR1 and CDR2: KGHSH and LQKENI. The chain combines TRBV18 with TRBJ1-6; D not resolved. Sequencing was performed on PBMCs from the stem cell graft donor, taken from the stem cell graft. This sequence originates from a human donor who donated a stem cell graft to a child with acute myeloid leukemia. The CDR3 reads CASSPQRGTPLHF. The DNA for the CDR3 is TGTGCCAGCTCACCACAACGAGGAACACCCCTCCACTTT.